This T cell receptor beta chain was profiled in a study of CD8 T cells in ankylosing spondylitis. Overall study results and limits: Characteristic of ankylosing spondylitis blood, it appeared, was a TCR beta motif comprising eight highly homologous variants.

There are a few counts of this clonotype. Its target is unknown. The germline V gene encodes CDR1 DFQATT and CDR2 SNEGSKA (reference sequence). With 6 bases removed from V and 7 bases from J, the gap between germline ends came to 19 bases. The CDR3 spans 13 residues. Molecular-barcoded quantitative 5'-RACE produced these TCR beta libraries. TCRdb fed the 5' RACE reads into MiXCR, producing one record per CDR3 protein. The table records about 540,000 distinct CDR3 sequences, about 12% of them present only once. Sequenced material: blood, either unsorted or a sorted T cell fraction (not recorded which). The chain is built from TRBV20-1 and TRBJ2-7, with unresolved D. This clonotype originated in a male donor with ankylosing spondylitis. CDR3 loop: CSASSETAYEQYF. In nucleotides, the CDR3 is TGCAGTGCCTCCTCCGAGACCGCATATGAGCAGTACTTC.